This paragraph reports one T cell receptor (beta chain). TCRdb re-analyzed the 5' RACE reads; it lists each CDR3 protein once, without DNA. In all, the sample yields 500,000 or so distinct CDR3 sequences. These data belong to a study of T cells expressing NK-cell markers. The sequencing input was blood T cells: a sorted CD56 or NKG2C T cell subset, CD4+ or CD8+ T cells, or bulk PBMC T cells (not recorded which). This receptor was obtained from a man younger than 30 in good health.

CDR3: CASSDPNQPQHF. The rearrangement uses TRBV10-2 and TRBJ1-5. Germline CDR1 reads WSHSY; CDR2 reads SAAADI. This CDR3 has 12 residues.